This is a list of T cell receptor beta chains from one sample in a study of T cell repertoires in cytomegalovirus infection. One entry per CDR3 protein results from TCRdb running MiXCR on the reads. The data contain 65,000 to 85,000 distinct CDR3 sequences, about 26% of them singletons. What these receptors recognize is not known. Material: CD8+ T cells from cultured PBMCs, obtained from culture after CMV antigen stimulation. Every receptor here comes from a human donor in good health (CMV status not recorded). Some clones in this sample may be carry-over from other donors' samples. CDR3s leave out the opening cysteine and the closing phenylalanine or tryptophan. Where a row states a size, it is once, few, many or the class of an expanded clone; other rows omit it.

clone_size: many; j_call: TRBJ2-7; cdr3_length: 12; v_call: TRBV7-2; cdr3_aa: ASSLAGGIHEQY
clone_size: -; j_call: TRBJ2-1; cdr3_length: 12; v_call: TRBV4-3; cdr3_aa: ASSQSGAYNEQF
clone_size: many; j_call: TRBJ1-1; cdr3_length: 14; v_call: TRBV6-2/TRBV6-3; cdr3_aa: ASSYGGVGMNTEAF
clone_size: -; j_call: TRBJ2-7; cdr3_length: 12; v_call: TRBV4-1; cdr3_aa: ASSHPRGDYEQY
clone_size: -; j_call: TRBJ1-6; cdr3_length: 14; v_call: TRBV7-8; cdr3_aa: ASSLSTAGGNSPLH
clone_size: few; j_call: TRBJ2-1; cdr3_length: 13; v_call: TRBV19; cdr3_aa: ASSIGTSSYNEQF
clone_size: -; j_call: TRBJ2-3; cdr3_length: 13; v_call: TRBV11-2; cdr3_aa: ASSLAGGFTDTQY
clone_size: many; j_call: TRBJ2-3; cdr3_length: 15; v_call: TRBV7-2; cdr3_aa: ASSLRRRGVSTDTQY
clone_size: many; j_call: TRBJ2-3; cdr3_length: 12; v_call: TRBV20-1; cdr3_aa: SASEAGGADTQY
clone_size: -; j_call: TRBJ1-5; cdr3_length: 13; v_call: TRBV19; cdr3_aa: ASSIGRIMGQPQH
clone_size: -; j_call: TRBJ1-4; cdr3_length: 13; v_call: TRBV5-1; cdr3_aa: ASSWTGSRREKLF
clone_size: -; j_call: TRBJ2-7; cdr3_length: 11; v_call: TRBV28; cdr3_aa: ASTPRSDHEQY
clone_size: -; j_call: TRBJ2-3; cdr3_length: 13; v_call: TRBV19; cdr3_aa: DSSMVRSSTDTQY
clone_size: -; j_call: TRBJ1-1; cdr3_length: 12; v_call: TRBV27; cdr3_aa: ASSLASMNTEAF
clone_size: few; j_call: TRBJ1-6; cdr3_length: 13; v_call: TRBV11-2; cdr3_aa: ASSLADRYNSPLH
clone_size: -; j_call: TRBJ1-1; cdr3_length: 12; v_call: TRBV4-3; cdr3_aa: ASSQDRGNTEAF
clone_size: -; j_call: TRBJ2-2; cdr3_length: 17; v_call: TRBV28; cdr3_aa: ASSHSYGTSGGGAGELF
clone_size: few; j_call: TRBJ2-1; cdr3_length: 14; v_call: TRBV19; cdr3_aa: ASNGGLIFPNNEQF
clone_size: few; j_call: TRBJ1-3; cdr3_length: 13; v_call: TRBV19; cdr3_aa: ASSPDGRRRNTIY
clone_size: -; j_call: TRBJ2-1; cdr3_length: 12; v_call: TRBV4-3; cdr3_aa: ASSRGQGRYEQF
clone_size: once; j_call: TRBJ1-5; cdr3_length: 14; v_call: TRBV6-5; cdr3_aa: ANSHLRDRWNQPQH
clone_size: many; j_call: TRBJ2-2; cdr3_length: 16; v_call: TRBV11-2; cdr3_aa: ASSPTGGTTYNTGELF
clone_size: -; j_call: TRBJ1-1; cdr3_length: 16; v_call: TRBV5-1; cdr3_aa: ASSLGTGSELGNTEAF
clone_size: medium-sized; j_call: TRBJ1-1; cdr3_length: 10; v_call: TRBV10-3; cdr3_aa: AIRDMNTEAF
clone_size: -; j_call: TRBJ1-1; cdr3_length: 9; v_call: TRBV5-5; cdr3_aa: ASRQGQGSF
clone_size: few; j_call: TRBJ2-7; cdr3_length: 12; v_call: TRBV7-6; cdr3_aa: ASSARLGGSEQY
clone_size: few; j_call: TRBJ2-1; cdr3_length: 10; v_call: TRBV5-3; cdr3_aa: ASSYDGSEQF
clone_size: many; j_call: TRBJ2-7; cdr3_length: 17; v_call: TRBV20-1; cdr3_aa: SARPRGLAGGFHGYEQY
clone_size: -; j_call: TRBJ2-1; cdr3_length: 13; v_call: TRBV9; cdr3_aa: ASSVERTSGVEQF
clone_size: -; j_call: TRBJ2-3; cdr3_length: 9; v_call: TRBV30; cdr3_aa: AWSVSDTQY
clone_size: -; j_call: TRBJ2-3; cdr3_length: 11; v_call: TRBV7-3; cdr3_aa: ASSPASTDTQY
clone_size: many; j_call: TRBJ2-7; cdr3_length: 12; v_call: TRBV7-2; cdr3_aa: ASSLVSGAYEQY
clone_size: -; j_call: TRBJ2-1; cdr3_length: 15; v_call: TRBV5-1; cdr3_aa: ASSLETGSSSYNEQF
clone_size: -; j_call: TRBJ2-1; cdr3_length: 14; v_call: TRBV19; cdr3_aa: ASSPPSGVSYNEQF
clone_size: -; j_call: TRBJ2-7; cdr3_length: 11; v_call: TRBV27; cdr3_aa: ASSYRSSYEQY
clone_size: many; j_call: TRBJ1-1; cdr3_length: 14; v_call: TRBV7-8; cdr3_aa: ASSSGTGTVDTEAF
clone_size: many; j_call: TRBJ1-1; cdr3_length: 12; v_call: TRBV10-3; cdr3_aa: AISEAGGNTEAF
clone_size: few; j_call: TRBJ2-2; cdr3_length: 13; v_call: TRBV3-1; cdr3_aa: ASSHAGGPTGELF
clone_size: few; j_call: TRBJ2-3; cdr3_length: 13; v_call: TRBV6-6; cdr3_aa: ASIPTSVSTDTQY
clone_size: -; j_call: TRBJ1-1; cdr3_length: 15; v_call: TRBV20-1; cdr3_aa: SAGQFRTIGRNTEAF
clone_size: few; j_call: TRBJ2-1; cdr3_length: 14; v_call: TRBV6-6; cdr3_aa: ASSGPPASSYNEQF
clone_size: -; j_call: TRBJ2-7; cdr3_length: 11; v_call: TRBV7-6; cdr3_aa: ASSLAGGREQY
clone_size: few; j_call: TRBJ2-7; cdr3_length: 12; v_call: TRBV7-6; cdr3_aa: ASSIQGRSYEQY
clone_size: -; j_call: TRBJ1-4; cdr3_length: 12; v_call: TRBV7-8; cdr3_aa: ASSLRRTGEKLF
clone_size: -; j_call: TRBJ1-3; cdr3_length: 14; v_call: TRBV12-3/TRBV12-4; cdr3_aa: ASRDLQGISGNTIY
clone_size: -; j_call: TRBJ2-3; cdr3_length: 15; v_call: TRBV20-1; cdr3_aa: SARRTPPSTSSDTQY
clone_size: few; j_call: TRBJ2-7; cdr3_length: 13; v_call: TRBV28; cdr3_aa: ASSPGTGDSYEQY
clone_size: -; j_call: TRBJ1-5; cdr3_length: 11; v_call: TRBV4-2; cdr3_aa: ASSQDSYQPQH
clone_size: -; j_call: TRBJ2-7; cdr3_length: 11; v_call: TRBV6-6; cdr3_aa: ASSGDLSYEQY
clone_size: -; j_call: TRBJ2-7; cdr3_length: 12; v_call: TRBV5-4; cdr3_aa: ASSFGGSTYEQY
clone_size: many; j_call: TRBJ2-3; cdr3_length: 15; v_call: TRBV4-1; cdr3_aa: ASSQDKFERSTDTQY
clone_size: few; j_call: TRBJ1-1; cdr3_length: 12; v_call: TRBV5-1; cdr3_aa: ASSFRGTNTEAF
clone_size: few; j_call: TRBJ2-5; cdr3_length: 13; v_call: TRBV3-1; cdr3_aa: ASSQGQLPQETQY